This is a list of T cell receptor beta chains from one sample in a study of cytotoxic CD8 clonotypes in ibrutinib-treated CLL. Measured with immunoSEQ multiplex PCR; TCRdb has only the in-frame clones, and not every one. Among nearly 300,000 clones, approximately 76% were seen once, and the ten largest hold about 5.7%. The input for sequencing was PBMCs, taken at disease progression, from a patient treated with ibrutinib. The receptors were sampled from a human donor with chronic lymphocytic leukemia. CDR3s include the opening cysteine and the closing phenylalanine or tryptophan. The D gene is left open where the match is weak. A clone size is listed for some rows: how often the clone was seen (once, few, many), or a class if it is expanded.

j_gene	abundance	v_gene	d_gene	CDR3aa	CDR3nt
TRBJ2-2	-	TRBV29-1	TRBD2	CSVLRTSGRNTGELFF	TGCAGCGTTCTAAGGACTAGCGGGAGAAACACCGGGGAGCTGTTTTTT
TRBJ2-1	-	TRBV6-5	-	CASSYGHLGGNEQFF	TGTGCCAGCAGTTACGGGCACCTAGGGGGCAATGAGCAGTTCTTC
TRBJ2-7	-	TRBV6-1	-	CASSEPGRAYEQYF	TGTGCCAGCAGTGAACCGGGACGCGCCTACGAGCAGTACTTC
TRBJ2-1	-	TRBV9	-	CASSATGLGDGEQFF	TGTGCCAGCAGCGCGACGGGATTAGGGGATGGTGAGCAGTTCTTC
TRBJ1-4	-	TRBV6-6	TRBD1	CASRTGGQAHEKLFF	TGTGCCAGCAGAACAGGGGGTCAGGCACATGAAAAACTGTTTTTT
TRBJ2-7	-	TRBV6-1	-	CASSELKALEQYF	TGTGCCAGCAGTGAACTCAAGGCGCTCGAGCAGTACTTC
TRBJ2-7	few	TRBV9	-	CASSVAGTSEQYF	TGTGCCAGCAGCGTTGCCGGGACGTCTGAGCAGTACTTC
TRBJ2-1	-	TRBV7-9	-	CASSLVPFRGRGGEQFF	TGTGCCAGCAGCTTAGTCCCCTTCCGCGGGAGAGGGGGCGAGCAGTTCTTC
TRBJ2-1	-	TRBV4-3	-	CASSQGPYNEQFF	TGCGCCAGCAGCCAAGGGCCCTACAATGAGCAGTTCTTC
TRBJ1-2	-	TRBV5-1	-	CASSLGQANYGYTF	TGCGCCAGCAGCTTGGGACAGGCTAACTATGGCTACACCTTC
TRBJ2-3	few	TRBV18	-	CASSPPGGLTDTQYF	TGTGCCAGCTCACCACCCGGGGGGCTCACAGATACGCAGTATTTT
TRBJ1-1	once	TRBV4-1	-	CASSQDGTDTEAFF	TGCGCCAGCAGCCAAGATGGGACGGACACTGAAGCTTTCTTT
TRBJ1-3	-	TRBV6-1	-	CASSDLGLGNTIYF	TGTGCCAGCAGTGATCTGGGTTTGGGAAACACCATATATTTT
TRBJ2-3	-	TRBV27	-	CASSDGTTPDTQYF	TGTGCCAGCAGCGACGGGACCACCCCAGATACGCAGTATTTT
TRBJ2-7	-	TRBV27	TRBD2	CASRRTTSGSYVQYF	TGTGCCAGCAGACGAACGACTAGCGGGAGTTATGTGCAGTACTTC
TRBJ1-5	few	TRBV4-1	-	CASSQIGVGDQPQHF	TGCGCCAGCAGCCAGATAGGGGTTGGCGATCAGCCCCAGCATTTT
TRBJ1-2	-	TRBV18	-	CASSPVYVDGYTF	TGTGCCAGCTCACCCGTCTATGTGGATGGCTACACCTTC
TRBJ2-1	-	TRBV5-1	TRBD2	CASSADRGRDYNEQFF	TGCGCCAGCAGCGCCGATCGAGGGAGGGACTACAATGAGCAGTTCTTC
TRBJ2-2	few	TRBV6-6	-	CAAAQSETGELFF	TGTGCCGCTGCCCAGTCGGAGACCGGGGAGCTGTTTTTT
TRBJ1-2	-	TRBV4-1	-	CASSQGPSVPYGYTF	TGCGCCAGCAGCCAAGGTCCGAGCGTCCCTTATGGCTACACCTTC
TRBJ1-1	-	TRBV9	-	CASSVAPLDSFPTEAFF	TGTGCCAGCAGCGTAGCCCCCCTCGATTCCTTCCCCACTGAAGCTTTCTTT
TRBJ2-7	few	TRBV5-1	-	CASSLTTGFYEQYF	TGCGCCAGCAGCTTAACGACAGGTTTCTACGAGCAGTACTTC
TRBJ2-7	-	TRBV15	-	CATSRDLWGNEQYF	TGTGCCACCAGCAGAGATCTTTGGGGAAACGAGCAGTACTTC
TRBJ2-7	-	TRBV30	TRBD1	CAWSVKGLGTGASYEQYF	TGTGCCTGGAGTGTAAAGGGGTTGGGGACAGGGGCATCTTACGAGCAGTACTTC
TRBJ2-7	few	TRBV2	-	CASSTNEQYF	TGTGCCAGCAGTACGAACGAGCAGTACTTC
TRBJ2-1	-	TRBV11-2	TRBD1	CASSFIEGTGTPNEQFF	TGTGCCAGCAGCTTTATAGAGGGGACAGGGACGCCCAATGAGCAGTTCTTC
TRBJ2-7	-	TRBV11-2	-	CASTPGVATSYEQYF	TGTGCCAGCACCCCGGGGGTCGCTACCTCCTACGAGCAGTACTTC
TRBJ2-5	-	TRBV5-4	TRBD1	CASSLVGQGGTQYF	TGTGCCAGCAGCTTGGTTGGACAGGGGGGTACCCAGTACTTC
TRBJ2-2	few	TRBV28	-	CASSRRVPNTGELFF	TGTGCCAGCAGTCGGCGGGTACCGAACACCGGGGAGCTGTTTTTT
TRBJ1-1	-	TRBV5-8	-	CASSLGGTPPEAFF	TGTGCCAGCAGCTTGGGAGGGACTCCTCCTGAAGCTTTCTTT
TRBJ2-7	-	TRBV19	TRBD2	CASSVTGTSGIYEQYF	TGTGCCAGTAGTGTGACCGGGACTAGCGGAATATACGAGCAGTACTTC
TRBJ2-1	-	TRBV7-9	-	CASSPVGGGSYNEQFF	TGTGCCAGCAGCCCGGTGGGGGGCGGTTCCTACAATGAGCAGTTCTTC
TRBJ2-3	-	TRBV6-5	-	CASSSERTQYF	TGTGCCAGCAGTTCTGAGCGTACGCAGTATTTT
TRBJ1-2	once	TRBV29-1	-	CSVEVRGYGYTF	TGCAGCGTTGAGGTCAGGGGCTATGGCTACACCTTC
TRBJ1-4	-	TRBV6-5	-	CASGDLPGEKLFF	TGTGCCAGCGGAGACCTTCCGGGTGAAAAACTGTTTTTT
TRBJ2-7	few	TRBV7-9	-	CASSLYGTRSYEQYF	TGTGCCAGCAGCTTATATGGTACCCGATCCTACGAGCAGTACTTC
TRBJ1-6	-	TRBV2	TRBD1	CASGEDRGLINSPLHF	TGTGCCAGCGGTGAGGACAGGGGCCTAATTAATTCACCCCTCCACTTT
TRBJ1-2	few	TRBV6-5	-	CASSSQSNYGYTF	TGTGCCAGCAGTTCACAGTCTAACTATGGCTACACCTTC
TRBJ2-2	-	TRBV6-5	-	CASRTPFTGELFF	TGTGCGTCGCGGACTCCCTTCACCGGGGAGCTGTTTTTT
TRBJ2-7	-	TRBV7-9	-	CASSLKGQGRLYEQYF	TGTGCCAGCAGCTTGAAGGGGCAAGGACGACTCTACGAGCAGTACTTC
TRBJ2-7	-	TRBV4-1	-	CASARRASDSYEQYF	TGCGCCAGCGCCAGGCGCGCTAGCGACTCCTACGAGCAGTACTTC
TRBJ2-1	-	TRBV5-4	TRBD1	CASSSLLGQGSNEQFF	TGTGCCAGCAGCTCCCTCCTAGGACAGGGGTCCAATGAGCAGTTCTTC
TRBJ2-7	-	TRBV29-1	TRBD1	CSVEDRAARRYF	TGCAGCGTCGAGGACAGGGCAGCCCGGCGGTACTTC
TRBJ1-5	once	TRBV6-5	-	CASSYRRLNQPQHF	TGTGCCAGCAGTTACCGCCGTCTCAATCAGCCCCAGCATTTT
TRBJ1-5	-	TRBV4-1	TRBD1	CASSQETGEQPQHF	TGCGCCAGCAGCCAAGAGACAGGGGAACAGCCCCAGCATTTT
TRBJ2-3	few	TRBV2	TRBD2	CASSRLRGDTQYF	TGTGCCAGCAGTCGGTTGCGGGGGGATACGCAGTATTTT
TRBJ2-5	-	TRBV12-5	TRBD1	CASGLGRRWDSQETQYF	TGTGCTAGTGGTTTGGGACGGAGATGGGACAGCCAAGAGACCCAGTACTTC